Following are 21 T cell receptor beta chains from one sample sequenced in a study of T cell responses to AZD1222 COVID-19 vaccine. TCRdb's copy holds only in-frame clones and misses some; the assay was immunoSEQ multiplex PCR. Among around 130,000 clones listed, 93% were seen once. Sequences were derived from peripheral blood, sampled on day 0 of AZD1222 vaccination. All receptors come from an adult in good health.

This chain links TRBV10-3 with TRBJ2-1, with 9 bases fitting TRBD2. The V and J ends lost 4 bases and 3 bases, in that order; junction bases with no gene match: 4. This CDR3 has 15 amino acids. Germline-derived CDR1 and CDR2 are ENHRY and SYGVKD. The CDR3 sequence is CAISVGTSSYNEQFF. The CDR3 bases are TGTGCCATCAGTGTAGGGACTAGCAGCTACAATGAGCAGTTCTTC.

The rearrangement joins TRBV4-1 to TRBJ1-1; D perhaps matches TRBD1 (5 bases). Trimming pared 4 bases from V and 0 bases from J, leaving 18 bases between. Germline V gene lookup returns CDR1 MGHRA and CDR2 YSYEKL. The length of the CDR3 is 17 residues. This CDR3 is CASSPYSLGGMNTEAFF. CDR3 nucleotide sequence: TGCGCCAGCAGCCCCTATAGTCTGGGGGGAATGAACACTGAAGCTTTCTTT.

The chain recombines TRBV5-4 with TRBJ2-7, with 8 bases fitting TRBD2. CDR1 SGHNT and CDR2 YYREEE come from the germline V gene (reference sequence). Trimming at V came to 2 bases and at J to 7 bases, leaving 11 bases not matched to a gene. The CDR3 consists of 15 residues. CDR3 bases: TGTGCCAGCAGCTTAACCTTTAGCGGGACGAATGAGCAGTACTTC. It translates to CASSLTFSGTNEQYF. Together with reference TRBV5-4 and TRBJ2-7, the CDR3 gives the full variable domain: ETGVTQSPTHLIKTRGQQVTLRCSSQSGHNTVSWYQQALGQGPQFIFQYYREEENGRGNFPPRFSGLQFPNYSSELNVNALELDDSALYLCASSLTFSGTNEQYFGPGTRLTVT.

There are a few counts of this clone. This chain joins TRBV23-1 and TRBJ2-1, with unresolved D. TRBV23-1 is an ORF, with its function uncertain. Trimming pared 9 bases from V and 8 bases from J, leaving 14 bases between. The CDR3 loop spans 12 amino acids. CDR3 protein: CARLRVPDEQFF. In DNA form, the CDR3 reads TGCGCCAGACTGAGAGTCCCCGATGAGCAGTTCTTC.

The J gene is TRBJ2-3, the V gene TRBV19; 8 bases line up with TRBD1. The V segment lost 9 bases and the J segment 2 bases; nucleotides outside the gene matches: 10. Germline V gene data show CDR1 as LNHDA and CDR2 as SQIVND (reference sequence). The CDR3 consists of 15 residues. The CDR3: CASSQGAGLTDTQYF. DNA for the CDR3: TGTGCCAGCTCTCAGGGGGCCGGGCTCACAGATACGCAGTATTTT.

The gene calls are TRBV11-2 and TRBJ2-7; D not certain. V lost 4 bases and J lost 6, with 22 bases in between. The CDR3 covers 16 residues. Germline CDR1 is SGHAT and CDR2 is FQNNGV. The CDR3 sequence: CASSSAPRPIPGEQYF. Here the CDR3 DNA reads TGTGCCAGCAGCTCAGCCCCGAGGCCAATTCCCGGCGAGCAGTACTTC.

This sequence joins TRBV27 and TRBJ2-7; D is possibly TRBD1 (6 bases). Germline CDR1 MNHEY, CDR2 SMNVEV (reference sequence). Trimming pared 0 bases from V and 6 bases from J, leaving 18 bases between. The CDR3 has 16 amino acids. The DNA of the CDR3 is TGTGCCAGCAGTTTATCGAATTGGGGCAGGGGCGGCGAGCAGTACTTC. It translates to CASSLSNWGRGGEQYF.

The CDR3 DNA reads as TGCGCCAGCAATCTAGGGGGGGGAGACATTCAGTACTTC. It specifies CASNLGGGDIQYF. V and J are TRBV4-1 and TRBJ2-4; perhaps TRBD2 as D (7 bases). Trimming removed 7 bases from V and 8 bases from J, with 15 bases in between. The germline V gene encodes CDR1 MGHRA and CDR2 YSYEKL. The CDR3 totals 13 residues.

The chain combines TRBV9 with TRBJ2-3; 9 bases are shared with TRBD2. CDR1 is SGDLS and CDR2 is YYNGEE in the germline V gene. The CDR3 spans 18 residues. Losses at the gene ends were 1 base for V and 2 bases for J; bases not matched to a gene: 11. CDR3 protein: CASSVLGSGSPPTDTQYF. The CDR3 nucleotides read TGTGCCAGCAGCGTATTAGGTAGCGGGAGCCCTCCCACAGATACGCAGTATTTT.

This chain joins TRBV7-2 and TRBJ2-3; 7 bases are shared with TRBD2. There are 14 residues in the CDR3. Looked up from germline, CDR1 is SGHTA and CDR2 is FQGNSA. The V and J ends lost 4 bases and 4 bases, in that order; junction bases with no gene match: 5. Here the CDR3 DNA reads TGTGCCAGCAGCTCGAGAAGCGGGGCAGATACGCAGTATTTT. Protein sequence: CASSSRSGADTQYF.

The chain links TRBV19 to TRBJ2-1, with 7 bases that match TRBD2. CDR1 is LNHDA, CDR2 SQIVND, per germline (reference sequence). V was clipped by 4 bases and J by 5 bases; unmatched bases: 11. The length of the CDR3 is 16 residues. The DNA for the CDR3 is TGTGCCAGTAGTACCCGAGGGAGCGGGATAAACAATGAGCAGTTCTTC. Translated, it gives CASSTRGSGINNEQFF. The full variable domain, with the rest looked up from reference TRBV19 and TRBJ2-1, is DGGITQSPKYLFRKEGQNVTLSCEQNLNHDAMYWYRQDPGQGLRLIYYSQIVNDFQKGDIAEGYSVSREKKESFPLTVTSAQKNPTAFYLCASSTRGSGINNEQFFGPGTRLTVL.

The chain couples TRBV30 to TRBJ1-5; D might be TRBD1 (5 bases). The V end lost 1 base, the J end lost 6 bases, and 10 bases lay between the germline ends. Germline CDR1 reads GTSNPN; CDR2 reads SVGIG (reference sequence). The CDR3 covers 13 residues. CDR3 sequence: CAWSGGLVQPQHF. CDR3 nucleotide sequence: TGTGCCTGGAGTGGGGGACTTGTTCAGCCCCAGCATTTT.

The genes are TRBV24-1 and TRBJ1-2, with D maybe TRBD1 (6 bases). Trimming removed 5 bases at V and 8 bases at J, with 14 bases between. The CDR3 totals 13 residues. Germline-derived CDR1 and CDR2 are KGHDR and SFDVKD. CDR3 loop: CATSGTEGKGYTF. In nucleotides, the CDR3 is TGTGCCACCAGTGGGACAGAAGGAAAGGGCTACACCTTC.

CDR3 coding DNA: TGTGCCAGCAGCCTACGAAGCGGGGGGGGATCCTACTCCTACAATGAGCAGTTCTTC. Protein product: CASSLRSGGGSYSYNEQFF. V gene TRBV7-2 combines with J gene TRBJ2-1, with 10 bases that match TRBD2. The CDR3 consists of 19 residues. With 5 bases clipped from V and 0 bases from J, the junction kept 13 bases outside the gene matches. Germline assignment: CDR1 SGHTA and CDR2 FQGNSA.

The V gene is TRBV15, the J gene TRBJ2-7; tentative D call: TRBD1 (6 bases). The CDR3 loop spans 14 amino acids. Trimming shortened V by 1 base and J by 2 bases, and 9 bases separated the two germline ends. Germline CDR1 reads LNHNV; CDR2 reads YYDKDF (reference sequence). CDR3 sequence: CATSRGTEAYEQYF. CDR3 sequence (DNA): TGTGCCACCAGCAGAGGGACAGAAGCCTACGAGCAGTACTTC.

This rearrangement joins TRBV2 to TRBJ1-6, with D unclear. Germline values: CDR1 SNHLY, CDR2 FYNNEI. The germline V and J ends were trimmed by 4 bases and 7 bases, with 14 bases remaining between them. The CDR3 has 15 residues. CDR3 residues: CASSAAFGPNSPLHF. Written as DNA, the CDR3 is TGTGCCAGCAGTGCTGCATTTGGACCAAATTCACCCCTCCACTTT. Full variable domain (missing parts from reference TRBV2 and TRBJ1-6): EPEVTQTPSHQVTQMGQEVILRCVPISNHLYFYWYRQILGQKVEFLVSFYNNEISEKSEIFDDQFSVERPDGSNFTLKIRSTKLEDSAMYFCASSAAFGPNSPLHFGNGTRLTVT.

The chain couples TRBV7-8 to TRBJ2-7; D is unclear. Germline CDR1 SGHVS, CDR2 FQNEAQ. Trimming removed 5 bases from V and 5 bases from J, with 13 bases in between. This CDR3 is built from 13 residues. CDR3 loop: CASSLSIGDEQYF. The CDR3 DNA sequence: TGTGCCAGCAGCCTATCTATTGGTGACGAGCAGTACTTC. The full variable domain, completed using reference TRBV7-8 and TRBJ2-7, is GAGVSQSPRYKVAKRGQDVALRCDPISGHVSLFWYQQALGQGPEFLTYFQNEAQLDKSGLPSDRFFAERPEGSVSTLKIQRTQQEDSAVYLCASSLSIGDEQYFGPGTRLTVT.

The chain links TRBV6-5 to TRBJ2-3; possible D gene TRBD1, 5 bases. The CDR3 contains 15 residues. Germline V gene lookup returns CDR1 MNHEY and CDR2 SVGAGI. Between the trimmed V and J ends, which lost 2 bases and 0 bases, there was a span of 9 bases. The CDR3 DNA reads TGTGCCAGCAGTTACAGGGGCAGGAGCACAGATACGCAGTATTTT. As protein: CASSYRGRSTDTQYF.

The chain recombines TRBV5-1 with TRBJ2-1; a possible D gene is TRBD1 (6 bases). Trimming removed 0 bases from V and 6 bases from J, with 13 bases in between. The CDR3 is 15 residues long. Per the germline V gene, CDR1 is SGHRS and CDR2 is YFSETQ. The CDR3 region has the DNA TGCGCCAGCAGCTTGGGACAACAGGGACGCAATGAGCAGTTCTTC. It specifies CASSLGQQGRNEQFF.

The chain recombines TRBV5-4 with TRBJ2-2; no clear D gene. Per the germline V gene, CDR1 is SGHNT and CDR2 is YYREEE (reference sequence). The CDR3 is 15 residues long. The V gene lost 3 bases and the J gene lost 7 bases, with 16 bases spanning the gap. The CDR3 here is CASSSTQKRIGELFF. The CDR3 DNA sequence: TGTGCCAGCAGCTCGACACAGAAGAGAATCGGGGAGCTGTTTTTT.

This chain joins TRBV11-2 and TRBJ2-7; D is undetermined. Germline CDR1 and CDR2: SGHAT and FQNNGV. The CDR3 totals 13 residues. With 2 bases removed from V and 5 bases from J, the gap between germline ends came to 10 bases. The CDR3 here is CASSLIGQNEQYF. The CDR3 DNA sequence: TGTGCCAGCAGCTTAATTGGGCAGAACGAGCAGTACTTC.